The 22 T cell receptor beta chains listed next were all sequenced from one sample in a study of T cell repertoires in cytomegalovirus infection. No antigens are known for them. One entry per CDR3 protein results from TCRdb running MiXCR on the reads. The sample includes over 100,000 distinct CDR3 sequences, around a tenth of them seen just once. The sample comprised PBMCs, sequenced either directly or after in vitro stimulation (not recorded which). The receptors come from a human donor in good health (CMV status not recorded). Some clones in this sample may be carry-over from other donors' samples.

This clonotype has at least ten counts. This sequence joins TRBV6-5 and TRBJ1-3; 8 bases match TRBD1. The CDR3 has 18 amino acids. V was pared by 2 bases and J by 0 bases, with 9 bases of the junction left unmatched. Germline V gene sequence: CDR1 MNHEY, CDR2 SVGAGI. The CDR3 nucleotides are TGTGCCAGCAGTTACCAGGGGGCGCGTTCCGTCTCTGGAAACACCATATATTTT. The encoded protein is CASSYQGARSVSGNTIYF.

This clonotype appeared many times. The chain employs TRBV6-2 or TRBV6-3 and TRBJ2-7, with D unresolved. Germline V CDR1 and CDR2: MNHEY, SVGEGT. The V end lost 4 bases, the J end lost 4 bases, and 8 bases lay between the germline ends. The CDR3 runs 12 residues. In nucleotides, the CDR3 is TGTGCCAGCAGTTCTACGGAGTACGAGCAGTACTTC. It is translated as CASSSTEYEQYF.

This clonotype has ten or more counts. V usage is TRBV7-2 and J usage is TRBJ2-7, with 10 bases lining up with TRBD2. This CDR3 has 17 residues. Germline CDR1 and CDR2: SGHTA and FQGNSA. V shed 1 base, J shed 4 bases, and the junction held 10 bases outside the gene matches. The CDR3 DNA follows: TGTGCCAGCAGCTTAGGGGTCCGCGGGACTAGCGTGTACGAGCAGTACTTC. Amino acids: CASSLGVRGTSVYEQYF.

This clonotype was picked up many times. This chain joins TRBV5-6 and TRBJ2-1, with TRBD2 identical over 12 bases. With 1 base clipped from V and 0 bases from J, the junction kept 8 bases outside the gene matches. Germline CDR1 and CDR2: SGHDT and YYEEEE. The CDR3 sequence is 19 residues long. DNA for the CDR3: TGTGCCAGCAGCTTGACTAGCGGGAGGACAACTAGCTCCTACAATGAGCAGTTCTTC. It translates to CASSLTSGRTTSSYNEQFF.

The V call is TRBV12-3 or TRBV12-4, the J call TRBJ2-1; 12 nucleotides match TRBD2. This CDR3 has 14 amino acids. V was clipped by 4 bases and J by 8 bases; unmatched bases: 3. Here the CDR3 DNA reads TGTGCCAGCAGTTCGACTAGCGGGAGCTATGAGCAGTTCTTC. It translates to CASSSTSGSYEQFF.

The chain uses TRBV5-6 and TRBJ2-1, with 11 bases matching TRBD2. The trim removed 5 bases at V and 7 bases at J, leaving 8 bases unmatched. Looked up from germline, CDR1 is SGHDT and CDR2 is YYEEEE. This CDR3 is built from 15 residues. The CDR3 protein is CASSPLAGAGNEQFF. CDR3 nucleotides: TGTGCCAGCAGTCCACTAGCGGGAGCTGGTAATGAGCAGTTCTTC.

There are a few counts of this clonotype. The chain employs TRBV7-6 and TRBJ2-1, with TRBD2 matching over 7 bases. Germline V gene sequence: CDR1 SGHVS, CDR2 FNYEAQ. The CDR3 extends over 16 amino acids. Trimming at V came to 5 bases and at J to 3 bases, leaving 10 bases not matched to a gene. Written as DNA, the CDR3 is TGTGCCAGCAGCCAACACGGACTAGAGGGCTACAATGAGCAGTTCTTC. Encoded protein: CASSQHGLEGYNEQFF.

The chain joins TRBV6-5 to TRBJ2-4; D is ambiguous. V lost 6 bases and J lost 1, with 10 bases in between. Looked up from germline, CDR1 is MNHEY and CDR2 is SVGAGI. There are 14 residues in the CDR3. In nucleotides, the CDR3 is TGTGCCAGCAGCGAAGTGCGCGCCAAAAACATTCAGTACTTC. The encoded protein is CASSEVRAKNIQYF.

This clonotype showed up just once. A read error may explain this, as a much larger clone is one base away. The chain uses TRBV15 and TRBJ1-1, with 9 bases that match TRBD1. Germline assignment: CDR1 LNHNV and CDR2 YYDKDF (reference sequence). The CDR3 is 15 amino acids. The CDR3 sequence: CAISRGQGSEPEAFF. DNA for the CDR3: TGTGCCATCAGCAGAGGACAGGGGTCGGAACCTGAAGCTTTCTTT.

V gene TRBV5-6 combines with J gene TRBJ2-3; 8 bases fit TRBD2. CDR3 length equals 16 residues. The germline V gene encodes CDR1 SGHDT and CDR2 YYEEEE. The junction had 9 bases not matched to a gene; V was cut back by 2 bases and J by 4 bases. Here the CDR3 reads CASSFKLAELADTQYF. The CDR3 DNA reads TGTGCCAGCAGCTTTAAACTAGCGGAGCTCGCAGATACGCAGTATTTT.

This clonotype was seen at least ten times. V is TRBV9 and J is TRBJ2-3; D remains ambiguous. The CDR3 totals 14 residues. Per germline, CDR1 SGDLS and CDR2 YYNGEE. Deletions cut 3 bases from V and 4 bases from J, with 12 bases between. This CDR3 is CASSATPLPDTQYF. For the CDR3, the DNA is TGTGCCAGCAGCGCGACTCCACTGCCAGATACGCAGTATTTT.

This clonotype was recorded a few times. The V gene is TRBV3-1, the J gene TRBJ2-1; 8 nucleotides align to TRBD1. From germline, CDR1 is LGHDT and CDR2 YNNKEL (reference sequence). The CDR3 consists of 15 residues. The J segment lost 7 bases and the V segment lost 4 bases, leaving 9 bases of the junction unmatched. For the CDR3, the DNA is TGTGCCAGCAGCCCGCTTCACAGGGGGGAAAATGAGCAGTTCTTC. Translated: CASSPLHRGENEQFF.

This clonotype occurred many times. This rearrangement joins TRBV14 to TRBJ1-3; 9 bases are a match to TRBD1. The CDR3 loop spans 18 amino acids. Germline V gene sequence: CDR1 SGHDN, CDR2 FVKESK. With 0 bases clipped from V and 1 base from J, the junction kept 7 bases outside the gene matches. The CDR3 is CASSQESTGGLSGNTIYF. The CDR3 DNA is TGTGCCAGCAGCCAAGAATCGACAGGGGGTCTATCTGGAAACACCATATATTTT.

The rearrangement links TRBV29-1 to TRBJ1-1; 7 bases are a match to TRBD1. Trimming at V came to 7 bases and at J to 10 bases, leaving 12 bases not matched to a gene. Germline values: CDR1 SQVTM, CDR2 ANQGSEA. This CDR3 comprises 12 residues. In DNA form, the CDR3 reads TGCAGCGCCCGTAAAGGGGGCGGTTCAGCTTTCTTT. Its translation: CSARKGGGSAFF.

In regard to this clonotype: Compared with germline, one end of the junction differs, possibly owing to a read error. The rearrangement joins TRBV27 to TRBJ2-3, with D possibly matching TRBD2 (5 bases). Germline CDR1 and CDR2: MNHEY and SMNVEV (reference sequence). This CDR3 region has 16 residues. CDR3 coding DNA: TGTGCCAGCAGCGTGGACCCTCCACCTAGCACAGATATGCAGTATTTT. It encodes CASSVDPPPSTDMQYF.

This chain links TRBV19 with TRBJ2-2; D gene uncertain. V lost 11 bases, J lost 9 bases, and 19 bases lay in between. This CDR3 has 13 amino acids. Germline lookup yields CDR1 LNHDA and CDR2 SQIVND (reference sequence). CDR3 sequence reads: CAASGPRSRELFF. DNA for the CDR3: TGTGCCGCGTCCGGGCCCCGAAGCCGGGAGCTGTTTTTT.

This clonotype occurred a few times. The J gene is TRBJ1-4, the V gene TRBV4-1; tentative D call: TRBD1 (5 bases). V lost 1 base, J lost 5 bases, and 8 bases lay in between. From germline, CDR1 is MGHRA and CDR2 YSYEKL. There are 14 residues in the CDR3. This CDR3 reads CASSQGGGNEKLFF. In DNA, the CDR3 is TGCGCCAGCAGCCAAGGGGGGGGGAATGAAAAACTGTTTTTT.

This clonotype was found many times. V gene TRBV4-1 combines with J gene TRBJ2-5; TRBD2 agrees at 11 bases. V lost 3 bases to trimming and J lost 5 bases; unmatched junction nucleotides: 8. The length of the CDR3 is 16 residues. Germline CDR1 MGHRA, CDR2 YSYEKL. The CDR3 region is CASSQAMASGGETQYF. CDR3 sequence (DNA): TGCGCCAGCAGCCAGGCCATGGCTAGCGGGGGGGAGACCCAGTACTTC.

The genes are TRBV19 and TRBJ1-1; perhaps TRBD1 as D (6 bases). The CDR3 length is 15 residues. Trimming cost V 7 bases and J 3 bases, with 18 bases left between them. Germline lookup yields CDR1 LNHDA and CDR2 SQIVND (reference sequence). The CDR3 region is CASIPQQGVHTEAFF. Written as DNA, the CDR3 is TGTGCCAGTATTCCTCAACAGGGAGTACACACTGAAGCTTTCTTT.

This clonotype was recorded a few times. The rearrangement joins TRBV12-3 or TRBV12-4 to TRBJ1-5; 7 nucleotides line up with TRBD1. The CDR3 is 14 residues long. J gave up 5 bases and V 7 bases, and 8 bases lay outside the gene matches. This chain's CDR3 is CASTGTDRYQPQHF. The CDR3 DNA reads TGTGCCAGCACCGGGACAGACCGATATCAGCCCCAGCATTTT.

The DNA of the CDR3 is TGTGCCAGCAGCTTACAGAATTCCTACGAGCAGTACTTC. Protein: CASSLQNSYEQYF. The J gene is TRBJ2-7, the V gene TRBV7-3; D ambiguous. Germline V gives CDR1 SGHTA, CDR2 FQGTGA. V was pared by 2 bases and J by 1 base, with 6 bases between. The length of the CDR3 is 13 residues.

This clonotype was recorded at least ten times. The V call is TRBV6-5, the J call TRBJ2-3, with unresolved D. Germline V gene lookup returns CDR1 MNHEY and CDR2 SVGAGI. The CDR3 is 15 residues long. The V end lost 3 bases, the J end lost 2 bases, and 12 bases lay between the germline ends. The CDR3 sequence is CASSYTVSPTDTQYF. Here the CDR3 DNA reads TGTGCCAGCAGTTATACGGTTTCCCCCACAGATACGCAGTATTTT.